The rows below give T cell receptor beta chains drawn from one sample of a study of cytomegalovirus exposure and HLA in healthy donors. The assay was immunoSEQ multiplex PCR, and TCRdb's table has in-frame clones only and misses some. This sample has roughly 130,000 clones, with 79% found just once. Sequenced input: PBMCs. All receptors derive from a man between 18 and 29 years old in good health and CMV-seronegative. The CDR3 runs from the conserved cysteine through the conserved F or W. D genes are given only for firm matches.

d_call j_call v_call cdr3_aa
- TRBJ1-1 TRBV2 CASSELTGVTEAFF
- TRBJ1-2 TRBV6-1 CASRYSRGYTF
TRBD2 TRBJ2-3 TRBV7-3 CASSFGTSGLTDTQYF
TRBD1 TRBJ2-7 TRBV9 CASSVDQGAQGEQYF
- TRBJ2-7 TRBV30 CAWNRLRATYEQYF
- TRBJ2-1 TRBV19 CASSIGEMQFF
TRBD1 TRBJ1-2 TRBV6-5 CASSRGQGRSDDYTF
- TRBJ2-7 TRBV2 CASRPGTDSYEQYF
- TRBJ1-5 TRBV27 CASSFAGDSNQPQHF
- TRBJ1-1 TRBV19 CASSIKTQLVISEAFF